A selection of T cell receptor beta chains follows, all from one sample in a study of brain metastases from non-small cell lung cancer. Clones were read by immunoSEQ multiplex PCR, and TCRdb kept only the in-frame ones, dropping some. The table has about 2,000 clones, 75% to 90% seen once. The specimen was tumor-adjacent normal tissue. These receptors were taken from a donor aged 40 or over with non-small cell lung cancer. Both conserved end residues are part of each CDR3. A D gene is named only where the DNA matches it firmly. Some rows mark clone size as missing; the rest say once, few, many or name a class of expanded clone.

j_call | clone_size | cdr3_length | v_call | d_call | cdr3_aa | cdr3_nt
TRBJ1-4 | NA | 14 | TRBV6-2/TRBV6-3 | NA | CASSYQQRNEKLFF | TGTGCCAGCAGTTATCAACAGAGAAATGAAAAACTGTTTTTT
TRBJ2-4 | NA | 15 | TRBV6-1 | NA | CASSEGQGRGDIQYF | TGTGCCAGCAGTGAGGGCCAGGGAAGAGGAGACATTCAGTACTTC
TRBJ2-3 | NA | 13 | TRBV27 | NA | CASSFTTEDTQYF | TGTGCCAGCAGTTTTACTACGGAAGATACGCAGTATTTT
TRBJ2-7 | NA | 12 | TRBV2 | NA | CASGSTNYEQYF | TGTGCCAGCGGATCCACGAATTACGAGCAGTACTTC
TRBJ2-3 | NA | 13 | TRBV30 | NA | CAWRGTSTDTQYF | TGTGCCTGGAGAGGGACCAGCACAGATACGCAGTATTTT
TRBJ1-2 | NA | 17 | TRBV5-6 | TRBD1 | CASSLAGWDRGNYGYTF | TGTGCCAGCAGCTTGGCCGGATGGGACAGGGGAAACTATGGCTACACCTTC
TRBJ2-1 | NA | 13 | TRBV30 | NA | CAWNPPQYNEQFF | TGTGCCTGGAATCCCCCACAGTACAATGAGCAGTTCTTC
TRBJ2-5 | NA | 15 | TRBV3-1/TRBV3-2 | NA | CASSQDGTPRETQYF | TGTGCCAGCAGCCAAGATGGGACACCCAGAGAGACCCAGTACTTC
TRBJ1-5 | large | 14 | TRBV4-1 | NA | CASSQETGSASQHF | TGCGCCAGCAGCCAAGAAACGGGTTCGGCTTCCCAGCATTTT
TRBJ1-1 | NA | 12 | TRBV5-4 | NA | CASSLGDGEAFF | TGTGCCAGCAGCTTGGGGGACGGTGAAGCTTTCTTT
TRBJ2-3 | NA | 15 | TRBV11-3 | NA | CASSLGGLDTDTQYF | TGTGCCAGTAGCTTAGGGGGGTTGGATACAGATACGCAGTATTTT
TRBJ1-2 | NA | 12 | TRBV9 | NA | CASSVSRNGYTF | TGTGCCAGCAGCGTATCCAGGAATGGCTACACCTTC
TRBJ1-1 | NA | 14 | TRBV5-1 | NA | CASGRVRGDTEAFF | TGCGCCAGCGGAAGGGTTAGGGGCGACACTGAAGCTTTCTTT
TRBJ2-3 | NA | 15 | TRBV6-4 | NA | CASSDRLGGPDTQYF | TGTGCCAGCAGTGATCGACTGGGGGGTCCAGATACGCAGTATTTT
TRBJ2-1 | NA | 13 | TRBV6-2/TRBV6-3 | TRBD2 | CASSYSASGEQFF | TGTGCCAGCAGTTACTCGGCTAGCGGAGAGCAGTTCTTC
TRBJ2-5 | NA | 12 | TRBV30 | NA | CAWRRAEETQYF | TGTGCCTGGAGGCGGGCCGAAGAGACCCAGTACTTC
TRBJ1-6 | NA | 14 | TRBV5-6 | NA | CASRDKGAGSPLHF | TGTGCCAGCAGGGATAAGGGCGCCGGGTCACCCCTCCACTTT